This T cell receptor beta chain was found in a study of OX40 agonist ivuxolimab in advanced cancers. Study details: Subjects had a mean age of around 60 years, with a range of 23 to 79; roughly 83% were male.

Assay: immunoSEQ multiplex PCR; the TCRdb copy retains only in-frame clones and omits some. The profile shows some 140,000 clones, approximately 94% of them singletons. This CDR3 has 12 residues. Trimming cost V 2 bases and J 7 bases, with 8 bases left between them. Germline CDR1 is LNHDA and CDR2 is SQIVND (reference sequence). The chain links TRBV19 to TRBJ1-1; D is undetermined. The TCR was taken from an adult with an advanced solid tumor such as melanoma, head and neck, liver or kidney cancer. Sequencing used CD4+ or CD8+ T cells sorted from blood, obtained in a trial of the OX40 agonist ivuxolimab. CDR3 nucleotides: TGTGCCAGTAGTATAAAAGGGTATGAAGCTTTCTTT. Its protein is CASSIKGYEAFF. The variable domain in full, completed from reference TRBV19 and TRBJ1-1, reads DGGITQSPKYLFRKEGQNVTLSCEQNLNHDAMYWYRQDPGQGLRLIYYSQIVNDFQKGDIAEGYSVSREKKESFPLTVTSAQKNPTAFYLCASSIKGYEAFFGQGTRLTVV.